This TCR beta chain was obtained from a study of cytomegalovirus exposure and HLA in healthy donors. Study results and caveats: Cytomegalovirus-associated status was assigned to about 150 TCR beta chains.

With 60 Vbeta and 13 Jbeta primers, the PCR was carried out. Libraries were prepared by immunoSEQ multiplex PCR; TCRdb keeps only in-frame clonotypes and omits some of them. The sample includes a few hundred thousand clones, 80% to 90% of them seen just once. The CDR3 is made up of 14 amino acids. Germline V gene data show CDR1 as MDHEN and CDR2 as SYDVKM. The V gene end was trimmed by 4 bases and the J gene end by 4 bases; junction bases not matched to a gene: 3. A word on this clone: Its specificity is not known.

Sequenced sample: PBMCs. This TCR came from a man aged 30 to 45 in good health and CMV-seronegative. V gene TRBV28 combines with J gene TRBJ1-5, with 8 bases matching TRBD1. Here the CDR3 DNA reads TGTGCCAGCAGTTCAGGGGGCGGGAATCAGCCCCAGCATTTT. Translation gives CASSSGGGNQPQHF. Looking up the rest from reference TRBV28 and TRBJ1-5 gives the full variable domain: DVKVTQSSRYLVKRTGEKVFLECVQDMDHENMFWYRQDPGLGLRLIYFSYDVKMKEKGDIPEGYSVSREKKERFSLILESASTNQTSMYLCASSSGGGNQPQHFGDGTRLSIL.